This TCR beta chain appears in the sequencing data of a study of OX40 agonist ivuxolimab in advanced cancers. For the study at large: Partial responses occurred in three patients (one hepatocellular carcinoma, two cutaneous melanoma).

V was trimmed by 1 base and J by 0 bases, leaving 17 bases between them. The CDR3 consists of 18 residues. Germline V gene sequence: CDR1 SGHAT, CDR2 FQDESV (reference sequence). Sequencing was performed with immunoSEQ multiplex PCR; in TCRdb, only in-frame clones are kept and a portion is missing. The sample has 55,000 to 80,000 clones; roughly 90% are singletons. The TCR originated in an adult with an advanced solid tumor such as melanoma, head and neck, liver or kidney cancer. The sample in question was CD4+ or CD8+ T cells sorted from blood, obtained in a trial of the OX40 agonist ivuxolimab. The chain links TRBV11-1 to TRBJ2-3; perhaps TRBD2 as D (5 bases). The CDR3 region is CASSLGVLATFSTDTQYF. DNA for the CDR3: TGTGCCAGCAGCTTAGGCGTGCTAGCAACATTTAGCACAGATACGCAGTATTTT.